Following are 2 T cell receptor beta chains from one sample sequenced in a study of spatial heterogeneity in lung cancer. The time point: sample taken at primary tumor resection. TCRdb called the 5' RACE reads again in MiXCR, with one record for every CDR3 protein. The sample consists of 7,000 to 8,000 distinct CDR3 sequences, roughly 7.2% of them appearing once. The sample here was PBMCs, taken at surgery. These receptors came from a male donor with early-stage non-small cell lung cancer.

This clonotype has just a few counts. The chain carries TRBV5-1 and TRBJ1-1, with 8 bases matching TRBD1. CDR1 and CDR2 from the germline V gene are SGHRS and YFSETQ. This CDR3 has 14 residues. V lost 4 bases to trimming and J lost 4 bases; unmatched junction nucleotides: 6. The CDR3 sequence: CASSTGQGGTEAFF. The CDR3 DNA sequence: TGCGCCAGCAGCACCGGACAGGGAGGCACTGAAGCTTTCTTT.

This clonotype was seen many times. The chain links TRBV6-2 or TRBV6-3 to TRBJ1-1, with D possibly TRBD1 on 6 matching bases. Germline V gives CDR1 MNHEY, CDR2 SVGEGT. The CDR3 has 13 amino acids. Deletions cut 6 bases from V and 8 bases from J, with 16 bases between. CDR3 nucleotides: TGTGCCAGCAGGACGAGCTCAGGGGCGGAAGCTTTCTTT. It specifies CASRTSSGAEAFF.